This T cell receptor (beta chain) was obtained from a study of T-cell memory formation after mild COVID-19. The CDR3 has 16 residues. Germline CDR1 and CDR2: SGHTA and FQGTGA. J gave up 3 bases and V 1 base, and 7 bases lay outside the gene matches. Concerning this clonotype: What it binds is unknown.

General study points: Pre-infection memory showed some responding clones, and this suggested that cross-reactive memory joined. Later expanders leaned CD4+, whereas day 15 to 85 contracting clones were balanced CD4/CD8.

After 5'RACE with constant-segment primers, TCR alpha and TCR beta cDNA libraries carrying sample barcodes and UMIs were obtained. TCRdb used MiXCR to reprocess the 5' RACE reads, holding one entry per CDR3 protein. Of a few hundred thousand distinct CDR3 sequences listed, more than 20% are singletons. Sequenced material: PBMCs or a T cell subset sorted from them (not recorded which). The receptor's source is an adult woman who had mild COVID-19 (a few samples of this study predate the infection). Cell type and time point are not known. The chain couples TRBV7-3 to TRBJ2-7; 9 positions agree with TRBD1. CDR3 amino acids: CASSLMGTGPFYEQYF. The CDR3 nucleotides are TGTGCCAGCAGCTTAATGGGGACAGGGCCTTTCTACGAGCAGTACTTC.